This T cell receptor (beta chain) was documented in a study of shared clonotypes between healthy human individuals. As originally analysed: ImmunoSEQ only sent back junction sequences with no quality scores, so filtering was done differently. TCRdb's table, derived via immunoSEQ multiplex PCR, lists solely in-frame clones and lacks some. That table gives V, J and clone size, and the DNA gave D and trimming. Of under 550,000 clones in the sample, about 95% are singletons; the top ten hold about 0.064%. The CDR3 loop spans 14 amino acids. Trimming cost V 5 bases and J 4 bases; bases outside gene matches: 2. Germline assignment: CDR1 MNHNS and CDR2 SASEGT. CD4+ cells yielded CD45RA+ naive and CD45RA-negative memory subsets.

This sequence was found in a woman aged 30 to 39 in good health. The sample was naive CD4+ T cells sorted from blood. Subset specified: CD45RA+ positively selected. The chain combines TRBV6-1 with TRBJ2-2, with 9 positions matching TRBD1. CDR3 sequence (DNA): TGTGCCAGCAGTACACAGGGGGCCACCGGGGAGCTGTTTTTT. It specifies CASSTQGATGELFF.